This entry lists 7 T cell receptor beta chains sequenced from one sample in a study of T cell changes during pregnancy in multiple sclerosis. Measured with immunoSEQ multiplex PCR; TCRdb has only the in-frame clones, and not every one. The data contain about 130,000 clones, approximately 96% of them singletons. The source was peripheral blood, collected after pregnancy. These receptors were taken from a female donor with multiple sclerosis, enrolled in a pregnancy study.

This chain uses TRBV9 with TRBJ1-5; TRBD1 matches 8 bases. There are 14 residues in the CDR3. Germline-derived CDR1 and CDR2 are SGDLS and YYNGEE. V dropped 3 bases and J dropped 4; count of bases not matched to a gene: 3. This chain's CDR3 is CASSEQGENQPQHF. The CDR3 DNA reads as TGTGCCAGCAGCGAACAGGGGGAGAATCAGCCCCAGCATTTT.

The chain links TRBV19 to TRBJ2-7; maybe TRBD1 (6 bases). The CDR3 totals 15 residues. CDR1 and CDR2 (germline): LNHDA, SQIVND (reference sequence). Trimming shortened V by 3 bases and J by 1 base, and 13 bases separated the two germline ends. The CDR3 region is CASSIRGMGSYEQYF. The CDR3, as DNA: TGTGCCAGTAGTATCAGGGGCATGGGGTCCTACGAGCAGTACTTC. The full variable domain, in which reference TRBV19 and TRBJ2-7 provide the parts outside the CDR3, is DGGITQSPKYLFRKEGQNVTLSCEQNLNHDAMYWYRQDPGQGLRLIYYSQIVNDFQKGDIAEGYSVSREKKESFPLTVTSAQKNPTAFYLCASSIRGMGSYEQYFGPGTRLTVT.

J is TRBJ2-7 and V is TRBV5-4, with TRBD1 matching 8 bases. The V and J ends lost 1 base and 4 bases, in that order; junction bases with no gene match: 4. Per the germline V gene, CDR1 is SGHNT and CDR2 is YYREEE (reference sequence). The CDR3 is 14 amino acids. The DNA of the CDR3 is TGTGCCAGCAGCTTGACAGGGGGAAATTACGAGCAGTACTTC. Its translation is CASSLTGGNYEQYF.

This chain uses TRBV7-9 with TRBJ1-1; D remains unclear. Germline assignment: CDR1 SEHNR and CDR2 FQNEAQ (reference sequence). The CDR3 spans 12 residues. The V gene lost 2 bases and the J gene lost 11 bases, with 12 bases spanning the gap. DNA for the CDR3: TGTGCCAGCAGCTTAACTCCCATAACGGCTTTCTTT. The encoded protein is CASSLTPITAFF.

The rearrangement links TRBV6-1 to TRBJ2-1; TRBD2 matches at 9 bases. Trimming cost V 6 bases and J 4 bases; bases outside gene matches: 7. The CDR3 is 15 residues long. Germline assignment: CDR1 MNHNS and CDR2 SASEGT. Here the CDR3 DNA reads TGTGCCAGCAGGACCTGGACTAGCGCGTACAATGAGCAGTTCTTC. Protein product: CASRTWTSAYNEQFF.

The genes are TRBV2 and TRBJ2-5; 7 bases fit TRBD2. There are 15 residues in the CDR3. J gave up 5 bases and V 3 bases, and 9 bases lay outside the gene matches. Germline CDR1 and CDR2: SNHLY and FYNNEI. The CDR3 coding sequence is TGTGCCAGCAGTGATATGGGCGGGAGATGGGAGACCCAGTACTTC. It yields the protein CASSDMGGRWETQYF.

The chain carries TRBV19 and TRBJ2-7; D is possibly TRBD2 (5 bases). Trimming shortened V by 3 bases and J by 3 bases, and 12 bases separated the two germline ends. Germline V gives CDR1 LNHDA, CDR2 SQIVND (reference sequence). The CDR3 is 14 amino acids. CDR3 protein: CASSMASINYEQYF. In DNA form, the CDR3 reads TGTGCCAGTAGTATGGCTAGCATCAACTACGAGCAGTACTTC.